This TCR beta chain was profiled in a study of blood T cells in healthy people across ages. Study-wide background: Template-switching capture recovered about one barcoded beta molecule per two T cells.

Trimming pared 5 bases from V and 8 bases from J, leaving 10 bases between. The V gene's germline CDR1 is SGHVS and CDR2 FNYEAQ. The CDR3 is 13 amino acids. Study results and caveats: With age, beta diversity per million T cells declined roughly linearly, significantly by about 40.

With respect to this clonotype: Its antigen is not known.

Then a second PCR, running roughly 7 to 11 cycles, was carried out with a sample-barcoded 5' primer and a J-beta primer mix. Unique molecular identifiers of 12 random nucleotides labeled each cDNA. TCRdb redid the calling of the 5' RACE reads with MiXCR, one entry per CDR3 protein. The sample consists of 1.5 million to 2 million distinct CDR3 sequences, roughly 43% of them appearing once. The receptor's source is a human donor in good health. Sequences were obtained from blood. The J gene is TRBJ1-6, the V gene TRBV7-6; D not certain. The CDR3 is CASSDNIDSPLHF. DNA for the CDR3: TGTGCCAGCAGCGATAACATCGATTCACCCCTCCACTTT.